This paragraph covers one T cell receptor (beta chain) sequence. This record comes from a study of blood T cell repertoires in COVID-19. Across the study: Samples came from the United States, Italy and Spain, spanning acute and convalescent COVID-19. T cells, B-cell-depleted T cells, or PBMCs provided the cDNA or gDNA that served as material.

The CDR3 has 14 amino acids. Per germline, CDR1 SGHNT and CDR2 YYREEE (reference sequence). Trimming removed 4 bases from V and 9 bases from J, with 17 bases in between. In the original workflow: How many nucleated cells were present was estimated from reference gene primer amplification. Measured with immunoSEQ multiplex PCR; TCRdb has only the in-frame clones, and not every one. V and J calls and clone size are copied from that table; D and trimming were computed from the DNA. The table has 200,000 to 300,000 clones, approximately 80% seen once. The receptor was derived from a man aged 35 to 55 with acute or convalescent COVID-19. The gene calls are TRBV5-4 and TRBJ2-4; maybe TRBD1 (6 bases). The sequencing input was peripheral blood. The CDR3 DNA sequence: TGTGCCAGCAGCCCCCAGGGGATTTCGGGCATTCAGTACTTC. It is translated as CASSPQGISGIQYF.